The sequence of this T cell receptor beta chain was determined in a study of blood T cell repertoires in COVID-19. Whole-study context: COVID-19 samples collected from the United States, Italy and Spain covered acute and convalescent phases. PBMCs, B-cell-depleted T cells, or T cells provided the cDNA or gDNA that made up the material.

The CDR3 consists of 16 residues. Per germline, CDR1 SGHVS and CDR2 FNYEAQ. V shed 5 bases, J shed 3 bases, and the junction held 9 bases outside the gene matches. Self-reported history from a screening survey and questionnaire set each donor's cohort. This clone has only one observation. Authors' analysis steps: For nucleated cells, counts were estimated from reference gene primer amplification. Sequencing was performed with immunoSEQ multiplex PCR; in TCRdb, only in-frame clones are kept and a portion is missing. V and J calls and clone size are given by that table; D and trimming were obtained from the DNA. This sample has fewer than 250,000 clones; 80% to 90% occur once, and the top ten carry about 2.5%.

The chain couples TRBV7-6 to TRBJ2-2; 7 positions match TRBD1. The specimen sequenced was PBMCs or T cells enriched from blood (not recorded which). The source of this sequence is a woman in her thirties with acute COVID-19. CDR3 nucleotide sequence: TGTGCCAGCAGCAAGAGCGCTGACAGGGACACCGGGGAGCTGTTTTTT. It yields the protein CASSKSADRDTGELFF.